The entry below describes one TCR beta chain. Which antigen it targets is not known. Base qualities were left out, and no much larger clone turns up one base away. This specimen's time point label, per the study, means: about 28 days (+/-7) after the second vaccine dose. AZD1222 recipients given second doses at about 4 weeks or at about 12 weeks were pooled, since spike-specific TCR depth and breadth were not found to differ between the two schedules. The vaccinee samples were drawn from two UK trials, COV001 and COV002, one of which was a single-blind randomized controlled phase 2/3 trial testing AZD1222 (ChAdOx1 nCoV-19) in healthy adults. For TCRbeta chain sequencing, PBMC samples from trial participants were taken at day 0 and at day 28 after the second dose. The CDR3 regions of human TCRbeta chains were analyzed by immunosequencing. Regarding the original processing steps: Repertoire TCRs were checked for matches against a reference library of SARS-CoV-2-specific TCRs that had been generated using the MIRA antigen-specificity platform. Breadth was defined as the fraction of unique TCRs that were SARS-CoV-2-associated. Depth was defined as the fraction of total T cells that were SARS-CoV-2-associated. Using the MIRA data, every spike-specific TCR was mapped to the spike region that the TCR reacted to and assigned to either a CD4 or a CD8 class. Log10-transformed breadth and depth values were compared by one-way ANOVA with Sidak's multiple comparisons tests. TCRdb carries this immuneACCESS record with in-frame sequences only. Its versions omit some clonotypes, under half of them owing to an unresolved V gene in the studies checked, with the rest unexplained. Clonal size and the V and J genes are those of that table, whereas D and trimming came from the DNA. This sample comprises 80,000 to 100,000 clones, 80% to 90% of them detected only once. Jointly, the top ten make up 9.5% to 13% of the sample.

V gives up 6 bases and J gives up 6 bases, and the segment between their germline ends measures 7 bases. The CDR3 numbers 11 residues from cysteine through phenylalanine. The retained sequence is limited to the CDR3, 33 bases, with the frame set at the first base. The data derive from a study of T cell responses to AZD1222 COVID-19 vaccine listed by TCRdb under 2021. About the study as a whole: A total of 233 trial participants underwent TCR sequencing, of whom about 200 had received two doses of AZD1222 and some 26 had received two doses of the MenACWY control vaccine. Trial participants were enrolled by age into 18-55, 56-69 and 70-plus year subgroups, with around 150, 28 and 57 TCR-sequenced participants respectively. Summary of the overall study and its limitations: Reportedly, almost half of the unique spike-specific TCRs recognized epitopes lying outside the regions that are mutated in the B.1.351 and B.1.1.7 variants. The 56-69-year group was small, and its depth increase did not reach significance, likely because of low power. Because no day 14 peak-response samples were available, repertoires were characterized only after the peak T cell response. Conclusions about previously exposed vaccinees were limited because only six or seven AZD1222 recipients were SARS-CoV-2 seropositive at baseline. Spike-specific TCR breadth and depth rose significantly after two AZD1222 doses compared with day 0 and with MenACWY recipients. Participants were mostly white British, with more females than males. The authors suggested clonal diversity may have been underestimated. Vaccine-associated CD4 TCRs spanned the whole spike protein, with dominant responses in regions 160-218 and 743-854.

The chain joins TRBV12-3 or TRBV12-4 to TRBJ2-3; the D region possibly corresponds to TRBD2 (5 bases align). Here the sequenced sample was peripheral blood, taken 28 days after the second AZD1222 dose. The TCR sequence derives from an adult who received the AZD1222 COVID-19 vaccine. The CDR3 is CASRERDTQYF. The nucleotide sequence is TGTGCCAGCAGAGAGCGGGATACGCAGTATTTT.